This TCR beta chain was recorded in a study of CD8 T cells in Susac syndrome. The authors negatively isolated CD8+ and CD4+ T cells and FACS-enriched TEMRA cells. The germline V gene encodes CDR1 DFQATT and CDR2 SNEGSKA (reference sequence). With 0 bases removed from V and 1 base from J, the gap between germline ends came to 6 bases. The CDR3 runs 13 residues. When the RNA was reverse transcribed, random hexamers were used with an input of about 0.5 to 1 ug. In TCRdb, the immunoSEQ multiplex PCR reads were re-called with MiXCR into one record per CDR3 protein. Of fewer than 65,000 distinct CDR3 sequences in the sample, roughly nine tenths were seen once.

The V gene is TRBV20-1, the J gene TRBJ1-1, with unresolved D. Specimen: CD8+ T cells from PBMCs. The source is a human donor in good health. In nucleotides, the CDR3 is TGCAGTGCTAGAGATCTCGGGAACACTGAAGCTTTCTTT. Translating gives CSARDLGNTEAFF.